One sample yielded the 22 T cell receptor beta chains listed below, sequenced in a study of shared clonotypes between healthy human individuals. Data came from immunoSEQ multiplex PCR; TCRdb stores just in-frame clones and leaves some out. Of some 2.1 million clones detected, approximately 95% appear once; the ten largest clones hold 0.1% to 0.15%. The source material was naive CD4+ T cells sorted from blood. Subset indicated: CD45RA+ positively selected. These receptors were collected from a man aged 18 to 35 in good health.

A single count supports this clone. This chain links TRBV2 with TRBJ2-3; 10 nucleotides line up with TRBD2. CDR1 and CDR2 from the germline V gene are SNHLY and FYNNEI. This CDR3 is 15 amino acids long. V was pared by 7 bases and J by 0 bases, with 4 bases of the junction left unmatched. The CDR3 region is CASTGLAASTDTQYF. CDR3 DNA sequence: TGTGCCAGCACTGGACTAGCGGCTAGCACAGATACGCAGTATTTT.

This rearrangement joins TRBV4-1 to TRBJ2-5, with TRBD2 matching 7 bases. The CDR3 runs 12 residues. V lost 3 bases and J lost 7; bases outside the gene matches: 2. Germline-derived CDR1 and CDR2 are MGHRA and YSYEKL. Here the CDR3 reads CASSHPGGTQYF. DNA of the CDR3: TGCGCCAGCAGCCATCCGGGGGGGACCCAGTACTTC.

Concerning this clone: Other DNA sequences in the same sample also yield this CDR3. V is TRBV30 and J is TRBJ1-1; no reliable D call. The V gene lost 0 bases and the J gene lost 0 bases, with 5 bases spanning the gap. The CDR3 spans 13 residues. Germline values: CDR1 GTSNPN, CDR2 SVGIG (reference sequence). CDR3 sequence (DNA): TGTGCCTGGAGTGTAGCTTTGAACACTGAAGCTTTCTTT. Translating it yields CAWSVALNTEAFF.

The chain uses TRBV7-8 and TRBJ1-1, with no clear D. Trimming pared 5 bases from V and 3 bases from J, leaving 13 bases between. CDR1 and CDR2 (germline): SGHVS, FQNEAQ. This CDR3 spans 14 amino acids. The CDR3 coding sequence is TGTGCCAGCAGCAGAGATTCGGATTACACTGAAGCTTTCTTT. This gives the protein CASSRDSDYTEAFF. Full variable domain (missing parts from reference TRBV7-8 and TRBJ1-1): GAGVSQSPRYKVAKRGQDVALRCDPISGHVSLFWYQQALGQGPEFLTYFQNEAQLDKSGLPSDRFFAERPEGSVSTLKIQRTQQEDSAVYLCASSRDSDYTEAFFGQGTRLTVV.

This chain joins TRBV6-1 and TRBJ1-2; 8 bases fit TRBD1. The CDR3 is 15 amino acids. CDR1 and CDR2 (germline): MNHNS, SASEGT. The junction had 9 bases not matched to a gene; V was cut back by 4 bases and J by 5 bases. CDR3 residues: CASSVTGGALYGYTF. Written as DNA, the CDR3 is TGTGCCAGCAGTGTAACAGGGGGGGCCCTGTATGGCTACACCTTC.

This chain uses TRBV30 with TRBJ2-1, with D possibly being TRBD1 or TRBD2 (5 bases each). Per germline, CDR1 GTSNPN and CDR2 SVGIG (reference sequence). V was pared by 5 bases and J by 9 bases, with 14 bases between. The CDR3 sequence is 12 residues long. CDR3 sequence reads: CAWDPSRGEQFF. The CDR3 region has the DNA TGTGCCTGGGACCCCTCGAGGGGTGAGCAGTTCTTC. Together with reference TRBV30 and TRBJ2-1, the CDR3 gives the full variable domain: SQTIHQWPATLVQPVGSPLSLECTVEGTSNPNLYWYRQAAGRGLQLLFYSVGIGQISSEVPQNLSASRPQDRQFILSSKKLLLSDSGFYLCAWDPSRGEQFFGPGTRLTVL.

The chain is built from TRBV7-2 and TRBJ1-3; 9 nucleotides match TRBD1. Germline V gives CDR1 SGHTA, CDR2 FQGNSA. The V gene end was trimmed by 2 bases and the J gene end by 9 bases; junction bases not matched to a gene: 5. This CDR3 spans 14 amino acids. The chain's CDR3 is CASSLTGGASTIYF. The CDR3 DNA is TGTGCCAGCAGCTTAACAGGGGGCGCGAGCACCATATATTTT. Full variable domain (rest looked up from reference TRBV7-2 and TRBJ1-3): GAGVSQSPSNKVTEKGKDVELRCDPISGHTALYWYRQSLGQGLEFLIYFQGNSAPDKSGLPSDRFSAERTGGSVSTLTIQRTQQEDSAVYLCASSLTGGASTIYFGEGSWLTVV.

Comments on this clone: Additional DNA sequences in this sample encode the identical CDR3. The chain is built from TRBV18 and TRBJ2-7, with D possibly matching TRBD1 (6 bases). The V and J ends lost 2 bases and 3 bases respectively, with 8 bases between them. The CDR3 is 13 residues long. CDR1 and CDR2 (germline): KGHSH, LQKENI. The CDR3 DNA reads TGTGCCAGCTCACCAGAAGGGGGCTACGAGCAGTACTTC. Translation gives CASSPEGGYEQYF.

Written as DNA, the CDR3 is TGCGCCAGCAGCGGAGGGGGTACTACCTCTAGCACAGATACGCAGTATTTT. This gives the protein CASSGGGTTSSTDTQYF. This sequence joins TRBV5-1 and TRBJ2-3; the D call may be TRBD1 or TRBD2 (6 bases each). V was clipped by 4 bases and J by 0 bases, with 18 bases between them. CDR1 and CDR2 from the germline V gene are SGHRS and YFSETQ. The CDR3 is 17 amino acids. Full variable domain (missing parts from reference TRBV5-1 and TRBJ2-3): KAGVTQTPRYLIKTRGQQVTLSCSPISGHRSVSWYQQTPGQGLQFLFEYFSETQRNKGNFPGRFSGRQFSNSRSEMNVSTLELGDSALYLCASSGGGTTSSTDTQYFGPGTRLTVL.

The chain joins TRBV15 to TRBJ2-3; maybe TRBD2 (5 bases). The CDR3 length is 18 residues. CDR1 and CDR2 (germline): LNHNV, YYDKDF (reference sequence). The V end was cut by 3 bases, the J end by 3 bases, with 22 bases between. CDR3 in DNA: TGTGCCACCAGCAGTCGCTTGGCCTTGAGGAGGTCAACAGATACGCAGTATTTT. Encoded protein: CATSSRLALRRSTDTQYF.

The chain carries TRBV14 and TRBJ2-7; perhaps TRBD1 as D (5 bases). The CDR3 spans 14 residues. Germline CDR1 is SGHDN and CDR2 is FVKESK. Trimming removed 0 bases from V and 5 bases from J, with 11 bases in between. The DNA for the CDR3 is TGTGCCAGCAGCCAAGACAGGGTCCGCCACGAGCAGTACTTC. Translated, it gives CASSQDRVRHEQYF. Variable domain in full (rest from reference TRBV14 and TRBJ2-7): EAGVTQFPSHSVIEKGQTVTLRCDPISGHDNLYWYRRVMGKEIKFLLHFVKESKQDESGMPNNRFLAERTGGTYSTLKVQPAELEDSGVYFCASSQDRVRHEQYFGPGTRLTVT.

The chain uses TRBV19 and TRBJ1-2, with D possibly being TRBD1 (6 bases). CDR3 size: 14 residues. Germline CDR1 and CDR2: LNHDA and SQIVND (reference sequence). Trimming took 4 bases from V and 7 from J, leaving 16 bases between them. DNA of the CDR3: TGTGCCAGTAGTACTCGGGACATAGCCCTTGGCTACACCTTC. This codes for CASSTRDIALGYTF.

V and J are TRBV18 and TRBJ1-4, with D possibly matching TRBD1 (5 bases). CDR3 size: 13 residues. Germline V lookup: CDR1 KGHSH, CDR2 LQKENI. The germline V and J ends were trimmed by 6 bases and 8 bases, with 13 bases remaining between them. This chain's CDR3 is CASSQRGWEKLFF. For the CDR3, the DNA is TGTGCCAGCTCGCAAAGGGGTTGGGAAAAACTGTTTTTT.

The rearrangement uses TRBV6-6 and TRBJ2-2, with 8 bases matching TRBD1. CDR3 length equals 14 residues. After removal of 4 bases from V and 4 bases from J, the junction contained 2 bases not matched to a gene. Germline values: CDR1 MNHNY, CDR2 SVGAGI (reference sequence). The DNA of the CDR3 is TGTGCCAGCAGTTTTCAGGGGGCCACCGGGGAGCTGTTTTTT. Its protein product is CASSFQGATGELFF.

There are many counts of this clone. Other DNA sequences in the sample encode the same CDR3. The gene calls are TRBV7-9 and TRBJ2-7; no firm D call. Trimming removed 1 base at V and 7 bases at J, with 8 bases between. This CDR3 region has 12 residues. From germline, CDR1 is SEHNR and CDR2 FQNEAQ (reference sequence). The CDR3 coding sequence is TGTGCCAGCAGCTTAGGCCCCTTGGAGCAGTACTTC. Protein: CASSLGPLEQYF.

The CDR3 loop reads CASSSQGDAYEQYF. CDR3 sequence (DNA): TGTGCCAGCAGCTCCCAAGGTGACGCCTACGAGCAGTACTTC. The V gene is TRBV7-3, the J gene TRBJ2-7; no clear D gene. Looked up from germline, CDR1 is SGHTA and CDR2 is FQGTGA. The CDR3 runs 14 residues. V lost 4 bases and J lost 2, with 12 bases in between. Filled out from reference TRBV7-3 and TRBJ2-7, the complete variable domain reads GAGVSQTPSNKVTEKGKYVELRCDPISGHTALYWYRQSLGQGPEFLIYFQGTGAADDSGLPNDRFFAVRPEGSVSTLKIQRTERGDSAVYLCASSSQGDAYEQYFGPGTRLTVT.

The rearrangement joins TRBV6-6 to TRBJ1-4; tentatively, D is TRBD1 (5 bases). Between the trimmed V and J ends, which lost 2 bases and 4 bases, there was a span of 11 bases. CDR1 is MNHNY and CDR2 is SVGAGI in the germline V gene (reference sequence). The CDR3 consists of 15 residues. The CDR3 is CASSYRGRDNEKLFF. CDR3 sequence (DNA): TGTGCCAGCAGTTACCGGGGGAGAGATAATGAAAAACTGTTTTTT.

The V and J genes are TRBV10-1 and TRBJ1-5; D unclear. CDR1 and CDR2 from the germline V gene are WNHNN and SYGVQD (reference sequence). V gave up 6 bases and J gave up 4 bases, with 10 bases separating them. The CDR3 spans 13 residues. CDR3 region: CASSSSLNQPQHF. The DNA for the CDR3 is TGCGCCAGCAGCTCCAGTTTAAATCAGCCCCAGCATTTT.

To note about this clone: Other DNA sequences in this specimen translate into the identical CDR3. This chain connects TRBV18 to TRBJ2-7; 10 bases map to TRBD2. V was clipped by 3 bases and J by 3 bases; unmatched bases: 5. The V gene's germline CDR1 is KGHSH and CDR2 LQKENI. The CDR3 totals 15 residues. Here the CDR3 DNA reads TGTGCCAGCTCACCCGGGACTAGCGCAAGCTACGAGCAGTACTTC. Translating it yields CASSPGTSASYEQYF.

Points on this clone: The sample carries other DNA sequences with the same CDR3. Here the CDR3 reads CAFGQMNTEAFF. The DNA of the CDR3 is TGTGCCTTTGGACAGATGAACACTGAAGCTTTCTTT. The chain carries TRBV30 and TRBJ1-1; possible D gene TRBD1, 6 bases. V was trimmed by 7 bases and J by 0 bases, leaving 9 bases between them. Germline CDR1 reads GTSNPN; CDR2 reads SVGIG (reference sequence). The CDR3 extends over 12 amino acids. Supplemented by reference TRBV30 and TRBJ1-1, the full variable domain reads SQTIHQWPATLVQPVGSPLSLECTVEGTSNPNLYWYRQAAGRGLQLLFYSVGIGQISSEVPQNLSASRPQDRQFILSSKKLLLSDSGFYLCAFGQMNTEAFFGQGTRLTVV.

V is TRBV5-1 and J is TRBJ2-5, with 7 bases fitting TRBD2. The CDR3 is 14 amino acids. V was clipped by 7 bases and J by 0 bases; unmatched bases: 6. The germline V gene encodes CDR1 SGHRS and CDR2 YFSETQ. The DNA for the CDR3 is TGCGCCAGCGGACTAGGGGCACACCAAGAGACCCAGTACTTC. It encodes CASGLGAHQETQYF.

Regarding this clone: In the same sample, other DNA sequences code for this CDR3. This chain links TRBV18 with TRBJ1-1; D is unclear. The CDR3 consists of 14 residues. V lost 2 bases and J lost 1, with 8 bases in between. Germline V gene data show CDR1 as KGHSH and CDR2 as LQKENI. The CDR3 protein is CASSPSDGNTEAFF. The CDR3 bases are TGTGCCAGCTCACCATCGGACGGGAACACTGAAGCTTTCTTT. The variable domain in full, with the rest retrieved from reference TRBV18 and TRBJ1-1, is NAGVMQNPRHLVRRRGQEARLRCSPMKGHSHVYWYRQLPEEGLKFMVYLQKENIIDESGMPKERFSAEFPKEGPSILRIQQVVRGDSAAYFCASSPSDGNTEAFFGQGTRLTVV.